This T cell receptor beta chain was identified during a study of T cells in Graves' hyperthyroidism and ophthalmopathy. General study points: Most thyroid clonotypes expanded above 0.001 appeared in blood too.

The sample holds many counts of this clonotype. Its antigen is undetermined. TCR beta CDR3 regions were amplified from RNA transcripts. The study used the HTBI primer set for a first-round RT-PCR of the TCR CDR3. TCRdb passed the multiplex PCR reads through MiXCR, listing each CDR3 protein once. The sample carries approximately 600,000 distinct CDR3 sequences, more than 20% recorded once. This CDR3 region has 14 residues. Trimming took 1 base from V and 8 from J, leaving 12 bases between them. Ophthalmopathy patients showed a Clinical Activity Score of at least 3, NOSPECS grade of at least 4 and duration under 3 months. Patients were excluded for uncontrolled infection, other autoimmune disease, pregnancy or lactation. Each diagnosis drew on symptoms, thyroxine, TRAb, thyroid ultrasound and orbital computed tomography findings.

This sequence originates from a man between 25 and 39 years old with Graves' ophthalmopathy. This chain joins TRBV12-3 or TRBV12-4 and TRBJ2-1; a possible D gene is TRBD2 (7 bases). Sequenced sample: blood. CDR3 in DNA: TGTGCCAGCAGTTTAGTTAGGGGGGGGGATGAGCAGTTCTTC. The encoded protein is CASSLVRGGDEQFF.